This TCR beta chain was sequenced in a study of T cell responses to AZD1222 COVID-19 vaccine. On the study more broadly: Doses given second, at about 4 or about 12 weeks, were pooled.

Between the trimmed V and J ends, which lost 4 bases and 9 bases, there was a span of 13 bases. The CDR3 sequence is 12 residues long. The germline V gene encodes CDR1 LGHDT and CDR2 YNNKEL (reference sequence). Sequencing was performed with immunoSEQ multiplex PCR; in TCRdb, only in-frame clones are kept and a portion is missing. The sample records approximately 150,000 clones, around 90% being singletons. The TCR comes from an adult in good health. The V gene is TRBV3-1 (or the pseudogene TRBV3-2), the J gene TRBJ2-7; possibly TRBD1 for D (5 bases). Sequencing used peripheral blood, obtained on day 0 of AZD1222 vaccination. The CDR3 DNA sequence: TGTGCCAGCAGCCCGCAGGGATCACGGCAGTACTTC. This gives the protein CASSPQGSRQYF.